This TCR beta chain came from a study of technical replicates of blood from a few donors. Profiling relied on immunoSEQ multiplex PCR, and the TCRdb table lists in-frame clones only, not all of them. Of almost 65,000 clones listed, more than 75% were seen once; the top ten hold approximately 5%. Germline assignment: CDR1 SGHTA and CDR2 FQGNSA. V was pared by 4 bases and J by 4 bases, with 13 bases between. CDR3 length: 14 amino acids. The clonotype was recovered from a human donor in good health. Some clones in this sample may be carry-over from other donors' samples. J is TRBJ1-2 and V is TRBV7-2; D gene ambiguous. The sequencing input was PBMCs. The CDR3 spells CASSWQTTLYGYTF. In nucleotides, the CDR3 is TGTGCCAGCAGCTGGCAGACAACGCTCTATGGCTACACCTTC.